This T cell receptor beta chain was sequenced in a study of CD8+ T cells in alopecia areata (dated by TCRdb to the late 2010s). In terms of the full investigation: Treated patients were enrolled in an open-label pilot trial of oral tofacitinib at 5 to 10 mg twice daily for moderate-to-severe alopecia areata. Patients stayed on tofacitinib for 6 to 18 months and then had 6 months of follow-up off drug so that delayed response and recurrence could be assessed. In treated patients, disease severity was measured using the SALT score, which gives the percentage of scalp surface area affected. In both human patients and the C3H/HeJ mouse model, the study applied high-throughput TCRbeta sequencing to look at T cell clonal expansion in alopecia areata. On the human side, TCRbeta sequencing was run on scalp tissue and on sorted CD4+ and CD8+ peripheral blood T cells from healthy controls and from alopecia areata patients with either patchy or totalis/universalis disease. Biopsies were taken from tofacitinib-treated patients at baseline and again at 4 and 24 weeks into treatment, and several of those patients also had a later scalp biopsy. Scalp clonality was compared among normal scalp (n=4), patchy alopecia areata scalp (n=8), and alopecia totalis/universalis scalp (n=8). RNA was obtained with the PAXgene miRNA kit for fixed scalp, the miRNeasy kit for PBMCs, and the RNeasy kit for mouse skin. TCRbeta CDR3 regions were amplified by immunoSEQ multiplex PCR using 35 Vbeta forward and 13 Jbeta reverse primers. Study-level results and caveats: Shared TCR sequences between patients were less evident than in mice, which may be partly attributable to HLA diversity in the patient population. Resident alphabeta T cells in normal human skin are also sequenced, complicating scalp TCR repertoire analysis, unlike mouse skin dominated by gammadelta T cells. Because the treated cohort was small and had only one nonresponder, larger studies are needed to examine links between baseline CD8+ expansion and response. With tofacitinib, both scalp clonality and the number of expanded CD8+ clones among the top 100 scalp clones went down significantly. Many expanded lesional clones persisted in scalp and blood during tofacitinib treatment, which may partly explain relapse after stopping treatment. Lesional scalp, especially in alopecia totalis/universalis, showed higher clonality and more expanded CD8+ clones than normal scalp, suggesting antigenic drive.

CDR1 and CDR2 (SQVTM, ANQGSEA) derive from the germline V gene. Clipping removes 6 bases from V and 6 bases from J, with 10 as the unmatched junction base count. The CDR3 runs 13 amino acids, cysteine and phenylalanine included. Left in the record is the CDR3 DNA by itself, 39 bases read in frame from the first base. This clone was seen only a few times. Its specific antigen is unknown. No base-level quality is on record; no much larger clone is a single base apart. Libraries were constructed by the immunoSEQ multiplex PCR assay. To provide template for TCR sequencing, every sample had RNA extracted and reverse transcribed into cDNA. SuperScript III was used for first-strand cDNA synthesis, primed with a 2:1 mix of oligo-dT and random hexamers. A synthetic immune receptor repertoire was used to measure amplification bias, and any remaining bias was corrected computationally. For the original study's pipeline: Raw reads were preprocessed to remove errors, and CDR3 was defined according to IMGT conventions as the region from the conserved cysteine to phenylalanine. Clonality was computed as 1 minus the Shannon entropy, with the entropy normalized by log2 of the number of productive unique TCRs. Whether scalp clones were CD4 or CD8 was inferred by matching scalp TCRbeta sequences against CD4 and CD8 repertoires sorted from blood. The clones in this table, taken by TCRdb from immuneACCESS, are in-frame only. Not every clone is retained; where verified, under half of the shortfall comes from an unresolved V gene, and the cause of the rest is unknown. For V, J and clone size, that table is used; D and trimming come from the DNA. The sample table holds a few hundred thousand clones, of which 40% to 45% were seen once. The ten largest clones capture 2.6% of the sample.

This specimen's treatment or condition label, interpreted: oral pan-JAK inhibitor, 5-10 mg twice daily. Lesional scalp punch biopsies and peripheral blood were collected from alopecia areata patients. PBMCs were isolated by density centrifugation and stained for CD3, CD4 and CD8, after which CD4+ and CD8+ T cells were sorted on a FACSAria. This TCR derives from a human donor with alopecia areata. The sample was CD4+ T cells sorted from blood, taken between weeks 36 and 40, from a patient treated with tofacitinib. The sequence joins TRBV29-1 to TRBJ2-7, and 8 junction bases match TRBD1. The bases read TGCAGCGTAAGGACAGGGAGTTTGTTCGAGCAGTACTTC. Its protein reads: CSVRTGSLFEQYF.